Listed below are T cell receptor beta chains from one sample, sequenced in a study of blood T cell repertoires in COVID-19. Here immunoSEQ multiplex PCR was the method, and the copy in TCRdb shows in-frame clones only, minus some. The sample has fewer than 350,000 clones, around 86% seen once. The specimen sequenced was PBMCs or T cells enriched from blood (not recorded which). The origin of the receptors is a woman aged 40 to 55 with acute COVID-19. The CDR3 runs from the conserved cysteine through the conserved F or W. D genes are given only for firm matches. Clone size is shown for a subset of rows, as once, few, many or a class of expanded clone.

CDR3 DNA: TGTGCCAGTAGCTCCCGAAGGACAGGGGGCGCGCCCGGCAATCAGCCCCAGCATTTT
CDR3 protein: CASSSRRTGGAPGNQPQHF
V gene: TRBV19
D gene: TRBD1
clone size: -
J gene: TRBJ1-5

CDR3 DNA: TGTGCCAGTAGTCCTGGAGTAGGGGAGCTGTTTTTT
CDR3 protein: CASSPGVGELFF
V gene: TRBV19
D gene: -
clone size: -
J gene: TRBJ2-2

CDR3 DNA: TGTGCCAGTAGTGAGCAGGCTGGTTCCTACGAGCAGTACTTC
CDR3 protein: CASSEQAGSYEQYF
V gene: TRBV19
D gene: -
clone size: -
J gene: TRBJ2-7

CDR3 DNA: TGTGCCACCAGTGACTGGGACACTAACTATGGCTACACCTTC
CDR3 protein: CATSDWDTNYGYTF
V gene: TRBV24-1
D gene: -
clone size: -
J gene: TRBJ1-2

CDR3 DNA: TGTGCCAGTAGTATTAAGGGCTGGACAGGGGCACATCAGCCCCAGCATTTT
CDR3 protein: CASSIKGWTGAHQPQHF
V gene: TRBV19
D gene: TRBD1
clone size: -
J gene: TRBJ1-5

CDR3 DNA: TGTGCCAGCAGTGACTCTAGCGGGAACGGCGTTGGGGCCCAGTACTTC
CDR3 protein: CASSDSSGNGVGAQYF
V gene: TRBV25-1
D gene: TRBD2
clone size: -
J gene: TRBJ2-5

CDR3 DNA: TGTGCCAGCAGTCGACTCGGGACAGTTAACACCGGGGAGCTGTTTTTT
CDR3 protein: CASSRLGTVNTGELFF
V gene: TRBV6-6
D gene: TRBD1
clone size: once
J gene: TRBJ2-2

CDR3 DNA: TGTGCCAGTAGGTCAGGGTCCCATGGCTACACCTTC
CDR3 protein: CASRSGSHGYTF
V gene: TRBV19
D gene: -
clone size: -
J gene: TRBJ1-2

CDR3 DNA: TGTGCCAGCATCCCAGACAGGGGGCTTAATCAGCCCCAGCATTTT
CDR3 protein: CASIPDRGLNQPQHF
V gene: TRBV28
D gene: TRBD1
clone size: few
J gene: TRBJ1-5

CDR3 DNA: TGTGCCAGCAGTTCCCCGGTCGCCCAGGCCACGAACGGCTACACCTTC
CDR3 protein: CASSSPVAQATNGYTF
V gene: TRBV6-2/TRBV6-3
D gene: -
clone size: once
J gene: TRBJ1-2

CDR3 DNA: TGTGCCAGCAGCAAAAAAAGCCACGGCTACACCTTC
CDR3 protein: CASSKKSHGYTF
V gene: TRBV28
D gene: -
clone size: -
J gene: TRBJ1-2

CDR3 DNA: TGCGCCAGCAGCTTGGAGGCGGGAAGCTCTGGAAACACCATATATTTT
CDR3 protein: CASSLEAGSSGNTIYF
V gene: TRBV5-1
D gene: -
clone size: -
J gene: TRBJ1-3

CDR3 DNA: TGTGCCAGCAGCCGCGGGGGCGAAGCTTTCTTT
CDR3 protein: CASSRGGEAFF
V gene: TRBV3-1/TRBV3-2
D gene: -
clone size: -
J gene: TRBJ1-1

CDR3 DNA: TGCGCCAGCAGCCAATTTAGGGGGAAAGACTATGGCTACACCTTC
CDR3 protein: CASSQFRGKDYGYTF
V gene: TRBV4-1
D gene: -
clone size: -
J gene: TRBJ1-2

CDR3 DNA: TGTGCCAGCAGCCAAGATCTGATCAGGGGAATAAATGGCTACACCTTC
CDR3 protein: CASSQDLIRGINGYTF
V gene: TRBV3-1/TRBV3-2
D gene: -
clone size: -
J gene: TRBJ1-2

CDR3 DNA: TGTGCCAGCAGCCAGACAGCTATCTCTGGAAACACCATATATTTT
CDR3 protein: CASSQTAISGNTIYF
V gene: TRBV3-1/TRBV3-2
D gene: -
clone size: once
J gene: TRBJ1-3

CDR3 DNA: TGTGCCATCAGCGCTGGGGGCCCCTATGGCTACACCTTC
CDR3 protein: CAISAGGPYGYTF
V gene: TRBV28
D gene: -
clone size: once
J gene: TRBJ1-2

CDR3 DNA: TGCGCCAGCAGTCAAGGACAGTCTGGCAATGAGCAGTTCTTC
CDR3 protein: CASSQGQSGNEQFF
V gene: TRBV5-1
D gene: -
clone size: -
J gene: TRBJ2-1

CDR3 DNA: TGTGCCAGCAGCACATATAGACTAGCCGAAAGCACAGATACGCAGTATTTT
CDR3 protein: CASSTYRLAESTDTQYF
V gene: TRBV7-2
D gene: TRBD2
clone size: -
J gene: TRBJ2-3

CDR3 DNA: TGTGCCAGCAGCCAAGATCGAGGGATCGGGACTAGGGGCTACGAGCAGTACTTC
CDR3 protein: CASSQDRGIGTRGYEQYF
V gene: TRBV3-1/TRBV3-2
D gene: TRBD2
clone size: -
J gene: TRBJ2-7

CDR3 DNA: TGTGCCAGCAGTTCGCGAGCGGTCCAAGAGACCCAGTACTTC
CDR3 protein: CASSSRAVQETQYF
V gene: TRBV27
D gene: -
clone size: -
J gene: TRBJ2-5

CDR3 DNA: TGTGCCAGCAGGTTCAGCGGGAGCTACGAGCAGTACTTC
CDR3 protein: CASRFSGSYEQYF
V gene: TRBV6-5
D gene: TRBD2
clone size: -
J gene: TRBJ2-7

CDR3 DNA: TGCGCCAGCAGCTCAGGCGGGGCAGGGCCTGGAAACACCATATATTTT
CDR3 protein: CASSSGGAGPGNTIYF
V gene: TRBV5-1
D gene: -
clone size: -
J gene: TRBJ1-3

CDR3 DNA: TGTGCCACCAGCAGAGATCTTAGTAGCGGGAGAGGTGAGCAGTTCTTC
CDR3 protein: CATSRDLSSGRGEQFF
V gene: TRBV15
D gene: TRBD2
clone size: -
J gene: TRBJ2-1

CDR3 DNA: TGTGCCAGCACTCGGACAGGGTATAATTCACCCCTCCACTTT
CDR3 protein: CASTRTGYNSPLHF
V gene: TRBV2
D gene: TRBD1
clone size: -
J gene: TRBJ1-6

CDR3 DNA: TGTGCCAGCAGCTTAGCTGTTCGGGGTCGGAATGAAAAACTGTTTTTT
CDR3 protein: CASSLAVRGRNEKLFF
V gene: TRBV11-1
D gene: -
clone size: -
J gene: TRBJ1-4

CDR3 DNA: TGTGCCAGCAGTGAACCAGGGACACAATATAGCAATCAGCCCCAGCATTTT
CDR3 protein: CASSEPGTQYSNQPQHF
V gene: TRBV2
D gene: -
clone size: few
J gene: TRBJ1-5

CDR3 DNA: TGCAGTGCTAGTGCAGGACACTCTAAGGGCTACGAGCAGTACTTC
CDR3 protein: CSASAGHSKGYEQYF
V gene: TRBV20-1
D gene: -
clone size: -
J gene: TRBJ2-7

CDR3 DNA: TGTGCCAGCAGCTTCCCCTCCGGGACAGGGTCAACTGAAGCTTTCTTT
CDR3 protein: CASSFPSGTGSTEAFF
V gene: TRBV13
D gene: TRBD1
clone size: -
J gene: TRBJ1-1

CDR3 DNA: TGTGCCAGCAGCTTAGCAAAGCGGGGGGTAGTGGAGACCCAGTACTTC
CDR3 protein: CASSLAKRGVVETQYF
V gene: TRBV7-2
D gene: TRBD2
clone size: -
J gene: TRBJ2-5

CDR3 DNA: TGTGCCAGCAGCAAACAGGGGTGGACTGAAGCTTTCTTT
CDR3 protein: CASSKQGWTEAFF
V gene: TRBV11-2
D gene: TRBD1
clone size: few
J gene: TRBJ1-1

CDR3 DNA: TGTGCCACCAGTGATACGGGACGGTATCGGAAGCAAAAGGACAGGAAAAACATTCAGTACTTC
CDR3 protein: CATSDTGRYRKQKDRKNIQYF
V gene: TRBV24-1
D gene: TRBD1
clone size: -
J gene: TRBJ2-4

CDR3 DNA: TGTGCCAGCAGCGATATACTAGCGGGAGATGGTGGTTGGGAGACCCAGTACTTC
CDR3 protein: CASSDILAGDGGWETQYF
V gene: TRBV6-2/TRBV6-3
D gene: TRBD2
clone size: -
J gene: TRBJ2-5

CDR3 DNA: TGTGCCAGCAACCTGGGACAGGGGTTCAATCAGCCCCAGCATTTT
CDR3 protein: CASNLGQGFNQPQHF
V gene: TRBV6-5
D gene: TRBD1
clone size: -
J gene: TRBJ1-5

CDR3 DNA: TGTGCCAGCAGCCCCCGGACAGGGGCCTCCGAGCAGTACTTC
CDR3 protein: CASSPRTGASEQYF
V gene: TRBV14
D gene: TRBD1
clone size: -
J gene: TRBJ2-7

CDR3 DNA: TGTGCCAGCAGTTTTTCAGGCCCCGATCAGCCCCAGCATTTT
CDR3 protein: CASSFSGPDQPQHF
V gene: TRBV27
D gene: -
clone size: -
J gene: TRBJ1-5

CDR3 DNA: TGCAGCGCCCGGGGACTCTCCTACAATGAGCAGTTCTTC
CDR3 protein: CSARGLSYNEQFF
V gene: TRBV29-1
D gene: -
clone size: -
J gene: TRBJ2-1

CDR3 DNA: TGTGCCAGCAGTTTCCGATCTTTTTCCCAGCAGCCCCAGCATTTT
CDR3 protein: CASSFRSFSQQPQHF
V gene: TRBV28
D gene: -
clone size: few
J gene: TRBJ1-5

CDR3 DNA: TGTGCCAGCAGCTTTGGCAGTAATTCCTACAATGAGCAGTTCTTC
CDR3 protein: CASSFGSNSYNEQFF
V gene: TRBV7-3
D gene: -
clone size: -
J gene: TRBJ2-1